This T cell receptor beta chain came from a study of T cell responses to AZD1222 COVID-19 vaccine. Broader study findings: Just a handful of people given AZD1222 tested seropositive at baseline. The donor cohort was predominantly white British with a female majority, and clonal diversity may have been underestimated.

The V gene's germline CDR1 is LNHDA and CDR2 SQIVND (reference sequence). Unmatched junction bases numbered 4, after V lost 11 bases and J lost 0 bases. The CDR3 loop spans 13 amino acids. Concerning this clone: The antigen remains undetermined.

The assay was immunoSEQ multiplex PCR, and TCRdb's table has in-frame clones only and misses some. The sample includes roughly 100,000 clones, about 90% seen only once; the top ten take roughly 8%. The sequencing here drew on peripheral blood, taken 28 days after the second AZD1222 dose. The clonotype was recovered from an adult who received the AZD1222 COVID-19 vaccine. J is TRBJ1-5 and V is TRBV19, with 7 bases that match TRBD1. The CDR3 protein is CALGDSSNQPQHF. CDR3 bases: TGTGCCCTAGGGGACAGTAGCAATCAGCCCCAGCATTTT.